The next 17 T cell receptor beta chains were all read from a single sample in a study of CD8+ T cells in alopecia areata. Extracted from the samples, RNA was reverse transcribed into cDNA to serve as the sequencing template. Libraries were prepared by immunoSEQ multiplex PCR; TCRdb keeps only in-frame clonotypes and omits some of them. The table lists 90,000 to 150,000 clones, over 60% of them singletons. Material: CD4+ T cells sorted from blood. These receptor sequences come from a human donor in good health.

This chain links TRBV29-1 with TRBJ1-1, with TRBD1 matching over 7 bases. Germline CDR1 reads SQVTM; CDR2 reads ANQGSEA. The CDR3 extends over 12 amino acids. V was clipped by 4 bases and J by 8 bases; unmatched bases: 7. CDR3 residues: CSVGGGQREAFF. Written as DNA, the CDR3 is TGCAGCGTTGGCGGGGGACAGAGGGAAGCTTTCTTT.

This chain connects TRBV5-6 to TRBJ1-1; 7 bases are a match to TRBD1. Trimming removed 5 bases from V and 0 bases from J; junction bases left unmatched: 4. Germline V gives CDR1 SGHDT, CDR2 YYEEEE. The length of the CDR3 is 14 residues. The DNA for the CDR3 is TGTGCCAGCAGTCGGGGACAGCTGAACACTGAAGCTTTCTTT. This codes for CASSRGQLNTEAFF.

This chain joins TRBV29-1 and TRBJ1-2; D possibly corresponds to TRBD1 (6 bases). Germline CDR1 reads SQVTM; CDR2 reads ANQGSEA. This CDR3 comprises 12 residues. Between the trimmed V and J ends, which lost 7 bases and 4 bases, there was a span of 13 bases. The CDR3 nucleotides read TGCAGCGCTTACAGGGCGGGCTATGGCTACACCTTC. Encoded protein: CSAYRAGYGYTF.

This clone was seen more than once but under ten times. In DNA, the CDR3 is TGTGCCAGCAGCTCAGAGTACGAGCAGTACTTC. As protein: CASSSEYEQYF. The chain combines TRBV11-2 with TRBJ2-7; D is unresolved. Between the trimmed V and J ends, which lost 4 bases and 4 bases, there was a span of 5 bases. CDR1 SGHAT and CDR2 FQNNGV come from the germline V gene. The CDR3 runs to 11 residues.

The chain couples TRBV30 to TRBJ1-2; D may be TRBD1 (6 bases). The CDR3 is 13 residues long. The germline gives CDR1 GTSNPN, CDR2 SVGIG (reference sequence). V was clipped by 2 bases and J by 4 bases, with 11 bases between them. The CDR3 reads CAWSTGAGYGYTF. DNA of the CDR3: TGTGCCTGGAGTACGGGGGCGGGCTATGGCTACACCTTC.

The V call is TRBV5-6, the J call TRBJ2-7; 8 bases are a match to TRBD1. The germline CDR1 and CDR2 sequences are SGHDT and YYEEEE. Trimming at V came to 3 bases and at J to 3 bases, leaving 5 bases not matched to a gene. This CDR3 is 14 amino acids long. Written as DNA, the CDR3 is TGTGCCAGCAGCTCCGGGACAGGTTACTACGAGCAGTACTTC. The encoded protein is CASSSGTGYYEQYF.

This chain joins TRBV13 and TRBJ2-2; TRBD2 matches 9 bases. The CDR3 is made up of 18 amino acids. Germline values: CDR1 PRHDT, CDR2 FYEKMQ (reference sequence). Losses at the gene ends were 5 bases for V and 0 bases for J; bases not matched to a gene: 10. DNA of the CDR3: TGTGCCAGCAGCCCATCCATAGCGGGGGTCACGAACACCGGGGAGCTGTTTTTT. Translated, it gives CASSPSIAGVTNTGELFF.

The chain links TRBV6-1 to TRBJ1-1, with 10 bases fitting TRBD1. After removal of 4 bases from V and 1 base from J, the junction contained 3 bases not matched to a gene. This CDR3 is built from 15 residues. Germline loops: CDR1 MNHNS, CDR2 SASEGT. The CDR3 nucleotides are TGTGCCAGCAGTGCCGGGACAGGGGCGAACACTGAAGCTTTCTTT. Residues: CASSAGTGANTEAFF.

This clone is deemed medium-sized. The chain is built from TRBV7-9 and TRBJ1-6; the D gene is possibly TRBD1 (6 bases). Germline loops: CDR1 SEHNR, CDR2 FQNEAQ (reference sequence). Between the trimmed V and J ends, which lost 7 bases and 9 bases, there was a span of 13 bases. The CDR3 totals 13 residues. CDR3 DNA sequence: TGTGCCAGCAACGGGGACATGGCTTCACCCCTCCACTTT. This encodes CASNGDMASPLHF. Looking up the rest from reference TRBV7-9 and TRBJ1-6 gives the full variable domain: DTGVSQNPRHKITKRGQNVTFRCDPISEHNRLYWYRQTLGQGPEFLTYFQNEAQLEKSRLLSDRFSAERPKGSFSTLEIQRTEQGDSAMYLCASNGDMASPLHFGNGTRLTVT.

The chain carries TRBV4-1 and TRBJ1-1; D gene ambiguous. Trimming removed 7 bases from V and 6 bases from J, with 24 bases in between. The CDR3 has 16 residues. Per germline, CDR1 MGHRA and CDR2 YSYEKL. CDR3 sequence: CASTPKDYAPGAEAFF. In DNA form, the CDR3 reads TGCGCCAGCACCCCAAAAGATTATGCACCGGGAGCTGAAGCTTTCTTT.

The chain joins TRBV18 to TRBJ1-1; 7 bases match TRBD1. Germline V lookup: CDR1 KGHSH, CDR2 LQKENI. The CDR3 is 14 amino acids. The J segment lost 1 base and the V segment lost 5 bases, leaving 4 bases of the junction unmatched. CDR3 DNA sequence: TGTGCCAGCTCATCGGGGACAGCGAACACTGAAGCTTTCTTT. Protein product: CASSSGTANTEAFF.

The genes are TRBV4-2 and TRBJ2-3; 9 bases line up with TRBD2. Trimming took 6 bases from V and 6 from J; bases not matched to a gene: 10. Germline V gene data show CDR1 as LGHNA and CDR2 as YNFKEQ. This CDR3 has 15 amino acids. CDR3 DNA sequence: TGTGCCAGCAGATCCGGGACTAGCCTTGGGGATACGCAGTATTTT. This sequence encodes CASRSGTSLGDTQYF.

V is TRBV4-2 and J is TRBJ2-5; no definite D call. Germline V gives CDR1 LGHNA, CDR2 YNFKEQ. Between the trimmed V and J ends, which lost 0 bases and 0 bases, there was a span of 11 bases. The CDR3 has 16 amino acids. The CDR3: CASSQDIVEYQETQYF. The CDR3 DNA reads TGTGCCAGCAGCCAAGATATCGTAGAGTACCAAGAGACCCAGTACTTC.

V gene TRBV5-6 combines with J gene TRBJ1-2; the match to TRBD1 covers 9 bases. Germline CDR1 reads SGHDT; CDR2 reads YYEEEE. The length of the CDR3 is 15 residues. The V gene end was trimmed by 4 bases and the J gene end by 7 bases; junction bases not matched to a gene: 11. The CDR3 region has the DNA TGTGCCAGCAGCCCCGTCCGAACAGGGGGCGGTGGCTACACCTTC. Translation gives CASSPVRTGGGGYTF.

The table lists this clone with a count of one. The chain uses TRBV29-1 and TRBJ2-1; D perhaps matches TRBD1 (5 bases). CDR3 length: 11 residues. Germline V gene lookup returns CDR1 SQVTM and CDR2 ANQGSEA. V was pared by 7 bases and J by 7 bases, with 11 bases between. CDR3 DNA: TGCAGCGCCGCCCCAGGGAATGAGCAGTTCTTC. Residues: CSAAPGNEQFF.

A few counts support this clone. In nucleotides, the CDR3 is TGCGCCAGCAGCCAAGATTCCTGGGGTAATGAAAAACTGTTTTTT. Translated: CASSQDSWGNEKLFF. This chain joins TRBV4-1 and TRBJ1-4; D is unclear. The CDR3 covers 15 residues. V lost 0 bases, J lost 4 bases, and 9 bases lay in between. Germline CDR1 is MGHRA and CDR2 is YSYEKL.

The rearrangement links TRBV6-5 to TRBJ1-1; a weak D match, TRBD1 (5 bases). The V end was cut by 0 bases, the J end by 2 bases, with 10 bases between. Looked up from germline, CDR1 is MNHEY and CDR2 is SVGAGI. The CDR3 consists of 15 residues. The CDR3 loop is CASSYSRDLNTEAFF. CDR3 DNA sequence: TGTGCCAGCAGTTACTCGAGGGACCTAAACACTGAAGCTTTCTTT.